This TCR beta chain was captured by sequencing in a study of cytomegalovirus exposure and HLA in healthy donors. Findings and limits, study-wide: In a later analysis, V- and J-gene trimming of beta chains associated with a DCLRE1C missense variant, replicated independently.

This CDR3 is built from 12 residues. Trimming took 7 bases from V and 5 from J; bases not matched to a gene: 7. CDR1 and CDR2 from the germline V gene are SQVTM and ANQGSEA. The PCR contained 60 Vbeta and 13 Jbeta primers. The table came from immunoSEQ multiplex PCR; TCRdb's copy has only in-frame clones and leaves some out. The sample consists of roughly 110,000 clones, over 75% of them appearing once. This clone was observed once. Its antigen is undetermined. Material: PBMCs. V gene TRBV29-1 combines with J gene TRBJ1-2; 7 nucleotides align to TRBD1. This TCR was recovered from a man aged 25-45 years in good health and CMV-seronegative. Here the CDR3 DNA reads TGCAGCGGGAGACAGGGTACATATGGCTACACCTTC. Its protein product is CSGRQGTYGYTF.